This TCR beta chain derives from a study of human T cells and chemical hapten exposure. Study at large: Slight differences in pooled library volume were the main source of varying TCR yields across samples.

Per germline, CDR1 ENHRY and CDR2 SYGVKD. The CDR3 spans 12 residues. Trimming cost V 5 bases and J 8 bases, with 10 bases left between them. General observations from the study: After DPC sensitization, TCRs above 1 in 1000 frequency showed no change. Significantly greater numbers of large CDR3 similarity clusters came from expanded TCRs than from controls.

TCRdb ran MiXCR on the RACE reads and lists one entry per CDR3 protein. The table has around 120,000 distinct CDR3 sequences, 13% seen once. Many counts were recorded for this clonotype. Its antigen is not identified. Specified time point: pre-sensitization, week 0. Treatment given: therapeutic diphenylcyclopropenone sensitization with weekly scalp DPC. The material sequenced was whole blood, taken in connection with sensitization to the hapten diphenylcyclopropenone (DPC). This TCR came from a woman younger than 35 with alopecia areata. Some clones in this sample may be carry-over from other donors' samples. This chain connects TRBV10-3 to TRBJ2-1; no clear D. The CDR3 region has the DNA TGTGCCATCAGTCCTGGAAGGGATGAGCAGTTCTTC. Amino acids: CAISPGRDEQFF.